The rows below give T cell receptor beta chains drawn from one sample of a study of blood T cell repertoires in COVID-19. Profiling relied on immunoSEQ multiplex PCR, and the TCRdb table lists in-frame clones only, not all of them. The sample includes under 250,000 clones, roughly nine tenths of them seen just once. Specimen: peripheral blood. Receptor source: a man aged 55 to 70 with COVID-19, enrolled during active disease. Each CDR3 is given with its conserved first and last residue. The D gene is left open where the match is weak. The size field is filled for only some rows; it gives once, few, many or a size class.

size	V	D	J	DNA	CDR3
-	TRBV5-4	TRBD1	TRBJ1-1	TGTGCCAGCAGCTTGACCCGGGGACAGGGTATAGGCGGGGTGAACACTGAAGCTTTCTTT	CASSLTRGQGIGGVNTEAFF
once	TRBV19	TRBD1	TRBJ2-7	TGTGCCAGCAGCAACCGGGACAGGGAAGACTACGAGCAGTACTTC	CASSNRDREDYEQYF
-	TRBV25-1	-	TRBJ1-4	TGTGCCAGCAGCCAAGGAGGGACTAATGAAAAACTGTTTTTT	CASSQGGTNEKLFF
-	TRBV9	-	TRBJ2-2	TGTGCCAGCAGCCCGCGGACTATCATAAACACCGGGGAGCTGTTTTTT	CASSPRTIINTGELFF
-	TRBV10-3	TRBD1	TRBJ2-2	TGTGCCATCAGCCCCGGGACAGGGACCGGGGAGCTGTTTTTT	CAISPGTGTGELFF
-	TRBV2	-	TRBJ1-1	TGTGCCAGCAGGGGACAGAACACTGAAGCTTTCTTT	CASRGQNTEAFF
-	TRBV19	TRBD2	TRBJ2-2	TGTGCCAGTAGTATTCACCCCCCGACTAGCGGGAGAGGTACCGGGGAGCTGTTTTTT	CASSIHPPTSGRGTGELFF
-	TRBV27	TRBD2	TRBJ2-7	TGTGCCAGCAGACTTAGCGGGAGTTGGTCCCACGAGCAGTACTTC	CASRLSGSWSHEQYF
-	TRBV5-1	-	TRBJ2-1	TGCGCCAGCAGCCAGCGGGTTAACAATGAGCAGTTCTTC	CASSQRVNNEQFF
once	TRBV3-1/TRBV3-2	TRBD2	TRBJ2-7	TGTGCCAGCAGCCAAAGGGGCGGGAGGGCAAACGAGCAGTACTTC	CASSQRGGRANEQYF
-	TRBV7-9	TRBD1	TRBJ2-1	TGTGCCAGCAGCTCATGGACAGGGAACAATGAGCAGTTCTTC	CASSSWTGNNEQFF
-	TRBV7-2	TRBD2	TRBJ2-1	TGTGCCAGCAGCCAAGGACTAGTCGGCAATGAGCAGTTCTTC	CASSQGLVGNEQFF
-	TRBV3-1/TRBV3-2	-	TRBJ1-5	TGTGCCAGCAGCCAAGAAGGCGGACTTAGCAATCAGCCCCAGCATTTT	CASSQEGGLSNQPQHF
-	TRBV4-1	TRBD1	TRBJ1-1	TGCGCCAGCAGCCAGGGGACAGAATACACTGAAGCTTTCTTT	CASSQGTEYTEAFF
once	TRBV7-9	TRBD1	TRBJ2-2	TGTGCCAGCAGCTTACCCTCAGGCAGGGGGCGCGGCACCGGGGAGCTGTTTTTT	CASSLPSGRGRGTGELFF
-	TRBV5-1	TRBD2	TRBJ2-1	TGCGCCAGCAGCTTGGGCGGGGGGGCGAGAAATGAGCAGTTCTTC	CASSLGGGARNEQFF
-	TRBV7-3	TRBD2	TRBJ2-1	TGTGCCAGCAGCCCGGGACTAGCGGTCTACAATGAGCAGTTCTTC	CASSPGLAVYNEQFF
-	TRBV4-1	TRBD1	TRBJ2-7	TGCGCCAGCAGCTTCGGGACAGGGCCCTACGAGCAGTACTTC	CASSFGTGPYEQYF
-	TRBV30	-	TRBJ2-3	TGTGCCTGGAGTGAACCCCGGGGGATTAGGAGGTATACGCAGTATTTT	CAWSEPRGIRRYTQYF
-	TRBV5-1	-	TRBJ2-7	TGCGCCAGCAGGGGACACCCTACCACGTACGAGCAGTACTTC	CASRGHPTTYEQYF
-	TRBV15	-	TRBJ1-2	TGTGCCACCACCAATGGGGGGGAACTCTATGGCTACACCTTC	CATTNGGELYGYTF
-	TRBV6-6	-	TRBJ2-7	TGTGCCAGCAGTTCCCTCCTGGGCCTGGGGGGCGAGCAGTACTTC	CASSSLLGLGGEQYF
-	TRBV6-5	-	TRBJ1-2	TGTGCCAGCAGTTACTCGAGGGCCGGCGGAGGCTACACCTTC	CASSYSRAGGGYTF
once	TRBV5-1	TRBD1	TRBJ1-2	TGCGCCAGCGCTATCGAGGGGGCGGGCGGCTACACCTTC	CASAIEGAGGYTF
-	TRBV30	-	TRBJ1-5	TGTGCCTGGAGTGTAGCAGGGTTTCCTAATCAGCCCCAGCATTTT	CAWSVAGFPNQPQHF
-	TRBV28	-	TRBJ2-7	TGTGCCAGCACCGTGCACGGTAACTCCTACGAGCAGTACTTC	CASTVHGNSYEQYF
-	TRBV2	-	TRBJ1-5	TGTGCCAGCAGTGTCACGCAGGAAATTGACCCCCAGCATTTT	CASSVTQEIDPQHF
-	TRBV3-1/TRBV3-2	TRBD2	TRBJ2-1	TGTGCCAGCAGCCAAGAGGGACTAGCGGGAGCCTACAATGAGCAGTTCTTC	CASSQEGLAGAYNEQFF
-	TRBV6-1	-	TRBJ1-2	TGTGCCAGCAGTGAGCGATTAGGCTACACCTTC	CASSERLGYTF
-	TRBV27	TRBD2	TRBJ2-3	TGTGCCAGCAGTTTTATACTAGCGGGGGGTTTTGGAACAGATACGCAGTATTTT	CASSFILAGGFGTDTQYF
-	TRBV9	TRBD2	TRBJ2-2	TGTGCCAGCAGCGTAGGGGGAGGGACCGGGGAGCTGTTTTTT	CASSVGGGTGELFF
-	TRBV5-1	TRBD1	TRBJ2-7	TGCGCCAGCAGCTTGTTCATCGGGACAGGGGAATACGAGCAGTACTTC	CASSLFIGTGEYEQYF
-	TRBV6-2/TRBV6-3	-	TRBJ2-1	TGTGCCAGCAGTCCCTCCCCCCAGACTTCGAATGAGCAGTTCTTC	CASSPSPQTSNEQFF
-	TRBV3-1/TRBV3-2	-	TRBJ1-6	TGTGCCAGCAGCCAGGGAGGGGGTAATTCACCCCTCCACTTT	CASSQGGGNSPLHF
-	TRBV19	-	TRBJ1-2	TGTGCCAGTAGTACTGGGGCAGGGAGGTATGGCTACACCTTC	CASSTGAGRYGYTF
-	TRBV19	TRBD1	TRBJ1-2	TGTGCCAGTAGTAGGACAGGGACTGGTTATGGCTACACCTTC	CASSRTGTGYGYTF
-	TRBV28	-	TRBJ2-3	TGTGCCAGCAGTTTTGAGGTAGCGCAGTATTTT	CASSFEVAQYF
-	TRBV24-1	TRBD2	TRBJ2-5	TGTGCCACGAGTGGCGGGGGGGCCATGGGTGAGACCCAGTACTTC	CATSGGGAMGETQYF
-	TRBV7-7	-	TRBJ1-2	TGTGCTAGCAGCTTAAGGGGCGACTATGGCTACACCTTC	CASSLRGDYGYTF
once	TRBV6-5	TRBD2	TRBJ2-7	TGTGCCAGCATCCCTCTAGCGGGACCCTACGAGCAGTACTTC	CASIPLAGPYEQYF
-	TRBV7-6	TRBD1	TRBJ1-6	TGTGCCAGCAGCGTTCTCCGGGACAGGGGAGGTTCACCCCTCCACTTT	CASSVLRDRGGSPLHF
-	TRBV5-4	-	TRBJ2-7	TGTGCCAGCAGCTCGGGAAGGGCCTACGAGCAGTACTTC	CASSSGRAYEQYF
-	TRBV28	-	TRBJ2-7	TGTGCCAGCAGTTTAATTCTACAGCATAACTACGAGCAGTACTTC	CASSLILQHNYEQYF
-	TRBV9	-	TRBJ2-7	TGTGCCAGCAGCGTAGGCGCAGGGCAGACCTACGAGCAGTACTTC	CASSVGAGQTYEQYF
-	TRBV19	TRBD1	TRBJ1-2	TGTGCCAGTAGTCTAGACCGGACAGGAGGCTACACCTTC	CASSLDRTGGYTF
-	TRBV6-5	-	TRBJ2-7	TGTGCCAGCAGTCCCAGTCGCGGGGTCTCCTACGAGCAGTACTTC	CASSPSRGVSYEQYF
-	TRBV6-5	TRBD1	TRBJ2-7	TGTGCCAGCAACAGGGGGTACGAGCAGTACTTC	CASNRGYEQYF
-	TRBV30	-	TRBJ1-3	TGTGCCTGGAGTGCGGGACACCGAAACACCATATATTTT	CAWSAGHRNTIYF
few	TRBV5-4	-	TRBJ1-2	TGTGCCAGCAGCTTACAGGGCCTTTTTTATGGCTACACCTTC	CASSLQGLFYGYTF
-	TRBV7-9	-	TRBJ2-7	TGTGCCAGCAGCTCTCCGAGACCCACGAAAGACAGGCCGGGCTACGAGCAGTACTTC	CASSSPRPTKDRPGYEQYF